The TCR beta chain described here comes from a study of blood T cell repertoires in COVID-19. Whole-study context: PBMCs, B-cell-depleted T cells, or T cells provided the cDNA or gDNA that made up the material.

Trimming took 2 bases from V and 2 from J, leaving 9 bases between them. The germline CDR1 and CDR2 sequences are MNHEY and SVGEGT. The CDR3 contains 14 residues. In the authors' workflow: Amplification of reference gene primers was used by the study to estimate nucleated cell counts. Repertoires were generated with immunoSEQ multiplex PCR, while TCRdb's copy carries only in-frame clones and drops some. V and J calls and clone size are copied from that table; D and trimming were computed from the DNA. In the table there are more than 50,000 clones, roughly 91% of which are singletons. The sequenced material came from peripheral blood. This receptor was identified in a human donor in a cohort sampled during active COVID-19. V gene TRBV6-2 or TRBV6-3 combines with J gene TRBJ1-1, with a possible D match to TRBD1 (5 bases). The CDR3 coding sequence is TGTGCCAGCAGTTACCTCCAGGGAAACACTGAAGCTTTCTTT. It codes for CASSYLQGNTEAFF.